The clone carrying this TCR beta chain showed up just once. A second PCR of 7 to 11 cycles used a sample-barcoded 5' primer and a J-beta primer mix. One entry per CDR3 protein, called by TCRdb with MiXCR from the 5' RACE reads. The repertoire holds 1.5 million to 1.8 million distinct CDR3 sequences, 40% to 45% seen once, with less than 5% in the top ten. The data belong to a study of blood T cells in healthy people across ages. CDR1 is SNHLY, CDR2 FYNNEI, per germline. This CDR3 region has 16 residues. Trimming cost V 6 bases and J 0 bases, with 12 bases left between them. Sequencing was performed on blood. The rearrangement joins TRBV2 to TRBJ2-6; D possibly corresponds to TRBD1 (6 bases). This sequence originates from a woman aged 18-30 years in good health. DNA for the CDR3: TGTGCCAGCAGCCTACAGGGACGCTCTGGGGCCAACGTCCTGACTTTC. Translation gives CASSLQGRSGANVLTF.